Included here is one TCR beta chain sequence, with context. Its cognate antigen has yet to be identified. Base qualities are not at hand, and no much larger clone is one base apart. Blood RNA was extracted from unsorted whole blood using TRIzol reagent, and germline DNA was obtained with the DNeasy Blood & Tissue kit. Patients had chronic HBV infection and were treatment-naive at sampling. Before surgery, around 4.2 milliliters of peripheral blood were collected into K2EDTA tubes. TCRbeta-specific cDNA was reverse-transcribed from around 500 ng total RNA using a constant-region primer and ProtoScript II reverse transcriptase. TCRbeta libraries were built with three nested multiplex PCR rounds, a slightly modified ARM-PCR procedure. Multiplex TRBV1-TRBV30 forward primers and a Cbeta reverse primer were used in the first two PCR rounds, each of which was run for around 10 cycles. A final 25-cycle PCR with Deep VentR polymerase added sample barcodes and Illumina adapters. Before sequencing, amplicons of 200-500 bp were gel-purified using a QIAquick gel extraction kit. The TCRbeta amplicons were sequenced with 250-bp paired-end reads on an Illumina HiSeq 2500. Per the source publication's procedure: To recover full CDR3 sequences, reads were quality-trimmed using Trimmomatic v0.33 and paired reads were then merged using FLASH v1.2.11. V, D and J germline segments were assigned to the rearranged TCRbeta sequences by MiGEC v1.2.1b. Clonotype statistics and Shannon-Wiener diversity indices were computed with VDJtools v1.0.0. To cut down on sampling bias, every analysis after diversity analysis relied on just the 250 most abundant clonotypes from each sample. TCRdb took the public reads, trimmed them with fastp at Q25, ran MiXCR for clone calling and kept in-frame beta chains. When rows share a CDR3 protein, they turn into one entry using the most common DNA and genes. These V and J calls derive from TCRdb rather than the authors' analysis. This sample has about 200,000 distinct CDR3 sequences in its table, and approximately 64% of those were observed once. Under 7.5% of the sample is held by the ten biggest clonotypes.

The data were obtained in a study of tumor-infiltrating lymphocytes in primary liver carcinoma (TCRdb year 2017). Study-wide context: Between November 2015 and March 2016, roughly five patients in China with histopathologically diagnosed primary liver carcinoma had surgical resection. Repertoires from technical replicates were highly reproducible, with mean shared-clone rates roughly 0.87 and correlation coefficients above 0.98. Tumors of the five patients were stage T1-T3 N0M0 with maximum diameters of roughly 4.2 to 10 cm. Of the five patients, three men and two women aged 30 to 69 years, four had hepatocellular carcinoma and one had combined HCC and intrahepatic cholangiocarcinoma. Samples yielded roughly 3.65 to 7.13 million productive TCRbeta reads; read depth did not differ significantly between tissue types. A total of some 35 specimens from 5 patients underwent TCRbeta repertoire sequencing, comprising some 25 tumor regions, 5 adjacent noncancerous liver tissues and 5 peripheral blood samples. Across five regions of each liver tumor, along with adjacent normal tissue and blood, the study brought together TCRbeta repertoire sequencing, expression microarrays and whole-exome sequencing.

The CDR3 contains 15 residues, cysteine and phenylalanine counted. The DNA shown is the 45-base CDR3, in frame from base 1. At the junction V is shortened by 6 bases and J by 9 bases, with 21 bases in between. The CDR1 and CDR2 encoded by the germline V gene are SGHNT and YENEEA. General conclusions and limits of the study: Pairs of tumor regions showed greater repertoire overlap (mean roughly 35%) than tumor-adjacent pairs (about 17%) or tumor-blood pairs (around 15%), which is consistent with antigen-driven expansion. With just 4 to 6 patients in the study, the authors point out that the findings should be validated in a larger study. Bulk unsorted samples precluded comparing CD4+ and CD8+ T cell repertoires. A significantly larger repertoire fraction was made up by the top 250 clones in tumors than in blood (p = 0.039). Only the TCR beta chain was sequenced, which likely underestimates true repertoire diversity because unpaired alpha chains were not captured.

The sequenced material came from peripheral blood. The receptor comes from a woman in her sixties or seventies with primary liver carcinoma and hepatitis B virus infection. The rearranged segments are TRBV11-3 and TRBJ2-1; TRBD2 is a weak D gene call, 5 bases matching. The nucleotides are TGTGCCAGCAGATTGGCAGCGGCTGCCCGGAGTGAGCAGTTCTTC. It encodes CASRLAAAARSEQFF.